This entry is about one TCR beta chain. Its antigen remains unknown. Germline V gives CDR1 SGDLS, CDR2 YYNGEE. This CDR3 has 15 residues. Trimming cost V 3 bases and J 1 base; bases outside gene matches: 2. This record belongs to a study of CD4+ T cells in melanoma. Broader study findings: Reportedly, melanoma neoantigen-specific CD4+ T cells showed varied differentiation states. CD8+ T cell, macrophage and B cell function reportedly correlated with neoantigen-specific CD4+ T cells.

The protocol was immunoSEQ multiplex PCR, while the TCRdb copy is restricted to in-frame clones and leaves out a portion. The sample consists of 20,000 to 25,000 clones, approximately 80% of them appearing once. This chain connects TRBV9 to TRBJ2-3; 10 bases are shared with TRBD1. This receptor was identified in a human donor with melanoma. Sequenced material: cells from a culture (not recorded whether cultured in vitro). CDR3 in amino acids: CASSGGQGGTDTQYF. CDR3 sequence (DNA): TGTGCCAGCAGCGGAGGACAGGGGGGCACAGATACGCAGTATTTT.